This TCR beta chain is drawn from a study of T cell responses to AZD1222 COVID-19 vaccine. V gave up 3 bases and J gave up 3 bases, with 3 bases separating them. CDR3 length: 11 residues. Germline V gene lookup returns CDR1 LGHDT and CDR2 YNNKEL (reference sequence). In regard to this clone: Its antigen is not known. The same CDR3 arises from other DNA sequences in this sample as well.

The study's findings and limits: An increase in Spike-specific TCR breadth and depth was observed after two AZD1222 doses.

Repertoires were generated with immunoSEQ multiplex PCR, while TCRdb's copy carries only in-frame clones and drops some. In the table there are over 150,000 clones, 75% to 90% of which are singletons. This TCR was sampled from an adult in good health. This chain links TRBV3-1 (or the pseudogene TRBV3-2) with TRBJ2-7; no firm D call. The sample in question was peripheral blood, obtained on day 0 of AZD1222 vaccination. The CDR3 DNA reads TGTGCCAGCAGCCAGGGCTACGAGCAGTACTTC. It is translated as CASSQGYEQYF.